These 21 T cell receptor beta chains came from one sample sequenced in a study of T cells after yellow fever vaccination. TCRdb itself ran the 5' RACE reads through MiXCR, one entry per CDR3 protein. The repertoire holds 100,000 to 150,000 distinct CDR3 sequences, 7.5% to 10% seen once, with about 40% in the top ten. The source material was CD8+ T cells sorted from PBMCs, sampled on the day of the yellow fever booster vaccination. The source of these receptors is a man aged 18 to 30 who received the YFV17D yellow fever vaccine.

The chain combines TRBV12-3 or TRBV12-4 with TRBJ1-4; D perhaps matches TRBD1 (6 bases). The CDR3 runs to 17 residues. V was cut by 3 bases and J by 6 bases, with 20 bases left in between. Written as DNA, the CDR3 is TGTGCCAGCAGTTTGGTCGGGGGGGCGGAACATCATGAAAAACTGTTTTTT. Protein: CASSLVGGAEHHEKLFF.

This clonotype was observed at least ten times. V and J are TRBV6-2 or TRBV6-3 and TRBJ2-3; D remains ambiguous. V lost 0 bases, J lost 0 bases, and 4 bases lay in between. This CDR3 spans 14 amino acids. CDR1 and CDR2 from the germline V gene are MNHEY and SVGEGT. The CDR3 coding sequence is TGTGCCAGCAGTTACTCGACTAGCACAGATACGCAGTATTTT. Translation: CASSYSTSTDTQYF.

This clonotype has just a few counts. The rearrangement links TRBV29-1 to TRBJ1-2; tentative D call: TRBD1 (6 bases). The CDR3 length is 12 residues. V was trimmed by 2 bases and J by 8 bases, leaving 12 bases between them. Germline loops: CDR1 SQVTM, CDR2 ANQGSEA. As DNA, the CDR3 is TGCAGCGTTGAATGGGGGGCGTGGGGCTACACCTTC. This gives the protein CSVEWGAWGYTF.

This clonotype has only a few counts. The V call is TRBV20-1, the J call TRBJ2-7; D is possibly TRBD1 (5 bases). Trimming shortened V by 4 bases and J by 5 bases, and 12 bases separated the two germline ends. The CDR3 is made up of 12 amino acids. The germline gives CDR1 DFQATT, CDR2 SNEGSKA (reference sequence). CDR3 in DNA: TGCAGTGCTAACCAGGGTCCCCACGAGCAGTACTTC. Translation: CSANQGPHEQYF.

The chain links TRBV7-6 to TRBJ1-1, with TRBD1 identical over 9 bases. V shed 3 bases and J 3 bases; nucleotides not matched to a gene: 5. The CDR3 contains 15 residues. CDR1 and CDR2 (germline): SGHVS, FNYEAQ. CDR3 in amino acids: CASSFQTGGYTEAFF. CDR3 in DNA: TGTGCCAGCAGCTTCCAGACAGGGGGGTACACTGAAGCTTTCTTT.

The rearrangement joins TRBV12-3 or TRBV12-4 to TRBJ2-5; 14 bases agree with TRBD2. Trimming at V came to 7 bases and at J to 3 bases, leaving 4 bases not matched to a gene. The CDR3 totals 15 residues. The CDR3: CASTPGLAGEETQYF. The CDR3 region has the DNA TGTGCCAGCACTCCGGGACTAGCGGGGGAAGAGACCCAGTACTTC.

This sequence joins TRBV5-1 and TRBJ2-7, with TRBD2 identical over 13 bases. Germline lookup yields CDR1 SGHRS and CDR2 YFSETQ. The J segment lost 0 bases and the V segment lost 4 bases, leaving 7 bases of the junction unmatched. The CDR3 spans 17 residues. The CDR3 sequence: CASSTGLAGVTSYEQYF. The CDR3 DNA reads TGCGCCAGCAGCACCGGACTAGCGGGGGTTACCTCCTACGAGCAGTACTTC.

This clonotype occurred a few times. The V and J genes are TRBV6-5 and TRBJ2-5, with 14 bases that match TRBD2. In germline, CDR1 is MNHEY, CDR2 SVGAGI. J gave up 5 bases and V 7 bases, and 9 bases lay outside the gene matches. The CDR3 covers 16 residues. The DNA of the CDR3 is TGTGCCAGCAATGTTGGGACTAGCGGGGGTCATGAGACCCAGTACTTC. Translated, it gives CASNVGTSGGHETQYF.

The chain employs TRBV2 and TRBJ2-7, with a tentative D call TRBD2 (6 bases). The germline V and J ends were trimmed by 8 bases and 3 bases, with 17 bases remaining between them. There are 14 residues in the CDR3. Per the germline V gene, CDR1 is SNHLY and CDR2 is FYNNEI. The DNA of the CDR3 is TGTGCCAGCGCATGGACTAAAGAATACTACGAGCAGTACTTC. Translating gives CASAWTKEYYEQYF.

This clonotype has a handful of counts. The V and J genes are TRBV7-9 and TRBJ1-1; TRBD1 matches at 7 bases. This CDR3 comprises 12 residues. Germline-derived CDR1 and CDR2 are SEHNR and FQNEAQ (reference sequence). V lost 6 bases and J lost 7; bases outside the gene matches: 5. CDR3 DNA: TGTGCCAGCAGATCCCGGGACAGTGAAGCTTTCTTT. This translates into CASRSRDSEAFF.

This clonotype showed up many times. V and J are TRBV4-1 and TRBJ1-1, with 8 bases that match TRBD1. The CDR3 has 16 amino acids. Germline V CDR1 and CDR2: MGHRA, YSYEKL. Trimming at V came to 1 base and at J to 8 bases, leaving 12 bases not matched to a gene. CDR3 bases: TGCGCCAGCAGCCAAGGGTTCCCGCAGGGGGCGGTCGAAGCTTTCTTT. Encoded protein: CASSQGFPQGAVEAFF.

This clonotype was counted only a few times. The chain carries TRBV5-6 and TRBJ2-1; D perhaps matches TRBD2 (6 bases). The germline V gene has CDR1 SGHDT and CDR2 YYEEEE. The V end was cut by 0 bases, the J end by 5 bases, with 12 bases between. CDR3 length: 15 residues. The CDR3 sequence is CASSLEGWGDNEQFF. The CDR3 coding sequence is TGTGCCAGCAGCTTGGAGGGCTGGGGGGACAATGAGCAGTTCTTC. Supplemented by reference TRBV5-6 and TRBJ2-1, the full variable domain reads DAGVTQSPTHLIKTRGQQVTLRCSPKSGHDTVSWYQQALGQGPQFIFQYYEEEERQRGNFPDRFSGHQFPNYSSELNVNALLLGDSALYLCASSLEGWGDNEQFFGPGTRLTVL.

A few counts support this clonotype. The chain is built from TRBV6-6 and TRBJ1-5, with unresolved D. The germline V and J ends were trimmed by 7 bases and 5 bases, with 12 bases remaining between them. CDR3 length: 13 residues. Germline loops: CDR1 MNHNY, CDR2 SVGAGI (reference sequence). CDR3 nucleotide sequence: TGTGCCAGCACCCACCCCGGCGATCAGCCCCAGCATTTT. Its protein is CASTHPGDQPQHF.

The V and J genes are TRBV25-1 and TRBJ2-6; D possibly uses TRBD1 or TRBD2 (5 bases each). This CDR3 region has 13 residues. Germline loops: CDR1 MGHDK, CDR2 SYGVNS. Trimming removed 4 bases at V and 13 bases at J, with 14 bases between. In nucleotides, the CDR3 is TGTGCCAGCAGTGCCAGGACGGGGCCGGTCCTGACTTTC. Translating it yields CASSARTGPVLTF.

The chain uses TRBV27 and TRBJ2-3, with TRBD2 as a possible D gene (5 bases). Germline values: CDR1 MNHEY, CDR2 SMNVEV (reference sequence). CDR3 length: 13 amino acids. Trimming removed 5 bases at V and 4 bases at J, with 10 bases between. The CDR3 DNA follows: TGTGCCAGCAGTCCAGAGGGCGCAGATACGCAGTATTTT. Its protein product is CASSPEGADTQYF.

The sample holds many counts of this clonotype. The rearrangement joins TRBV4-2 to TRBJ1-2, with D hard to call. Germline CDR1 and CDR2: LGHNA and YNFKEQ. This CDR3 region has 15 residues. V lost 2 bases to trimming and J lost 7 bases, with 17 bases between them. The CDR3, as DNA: TGTGCCAGCAGCCAATGGTTAAGGGAGCGCTTTGGCTACACCTTC. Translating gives CASSQWLRERFGYTF.

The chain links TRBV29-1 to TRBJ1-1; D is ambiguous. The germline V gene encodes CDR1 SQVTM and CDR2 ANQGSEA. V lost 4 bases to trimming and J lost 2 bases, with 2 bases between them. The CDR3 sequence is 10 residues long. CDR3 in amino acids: CSVVNTEAFF. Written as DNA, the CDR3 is TGCAGCGTTGTTAACACTGAAGCTTTCTTT. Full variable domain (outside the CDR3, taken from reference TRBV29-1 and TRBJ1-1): SAVISQKPSRDICQRGTSLTIQCQVDSQVTMMFWYRQQPGQSLTLIATANQGSEATYESGFVIDKFPISRPNLTFSTLTVSNMSPEDSSIYLCSVVNTEAFFGQGTRLTVV.

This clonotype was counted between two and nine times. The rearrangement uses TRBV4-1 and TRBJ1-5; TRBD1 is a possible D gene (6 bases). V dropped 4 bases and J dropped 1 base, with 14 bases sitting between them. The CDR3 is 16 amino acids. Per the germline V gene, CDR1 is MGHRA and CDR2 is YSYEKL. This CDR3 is CASSLATGTSNQPQHF. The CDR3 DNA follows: TGCGCCAGCAGCCTCGCCACAGGGACCAGCAATCAGCCCCAGCATTTT.

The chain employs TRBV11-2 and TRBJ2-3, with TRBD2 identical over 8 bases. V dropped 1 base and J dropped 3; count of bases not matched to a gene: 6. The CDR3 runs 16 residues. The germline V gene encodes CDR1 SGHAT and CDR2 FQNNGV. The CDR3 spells CASSLARGGYTDTQYF. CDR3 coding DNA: TGTGCCAGCAGCTTAGCTCGCGGGGGGTATACAGATACGCAGTATTTT. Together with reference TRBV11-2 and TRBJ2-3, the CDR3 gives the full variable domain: EAGVAQSPRYKIIEKRQSVAFWCNPISGHATLYWYQQILGQGPKLLIQFQNNGVVDDSQLPKDRFSAERLKGVDSTLKIQPAKLEDSAVYLCASSLARGGYTDTQYFGPGTRLTVL.

CDR3 protein: CASSLRQVPYNEQFF. CDR3 DNA sequence: TGTGCCAGCAGTTTAAGACAGGTCCCTTACAATGAGCAGTTCTTC. The rearrangement uses TRBV12-3 or TRBV12-4 and TRBJ2-1, with D perhaps matching TRBD1 (6 bases). The ends were cut back, 2 bases at V and 4 bases at J, with 12 bases in the middle. CDR3 length: 15 residues.

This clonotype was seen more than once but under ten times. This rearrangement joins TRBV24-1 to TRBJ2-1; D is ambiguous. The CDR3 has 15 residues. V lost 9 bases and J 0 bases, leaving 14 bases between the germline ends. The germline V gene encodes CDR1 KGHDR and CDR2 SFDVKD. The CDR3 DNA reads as TGTGCCACCGCCACCCGAGAGAGCTCCTACAATGAGCAGTTCTTC. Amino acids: CATATRESSYNEQFF.